This T cell receptor (beta chain) was identified in a study of CD8+ T cells in alopecia areata. For the study at large: Treated patients received oral tofacitinib, 5 to 10 mg twice daily. It was 6 to 18 months of tofacitinib, and then there were 6 months off drug. Regarding the study as a whole: Tissue-resident alphabeta T cells belonging to normal skin likewise get sequenced within scalp specimens.

Sequencing templates came from extracted RNA that was reverse transcribed into cDNA. Using immunoSEQ multiplex PCR, the repertoire was profiled, and TCRdb retains in-frame clones only, with some absent. The sample holds 150,000 to 200,000 clones, over 50% seen once. Alopecia areata patients had lesional scalp punch biopsies and peripheral blood taken from them. Germline CDR1 is SGHNT and CDR2 is YENEEA. V lost 5 bases, J lost 7 bases, and 14 bases lay in between. The CDR3 is 14 residues long. This clone was seen ten or more times. Its specificity is unknown. The chain combines TRBV11-3 with TRBJ2-2; D uncertain. This TCR was recovered from a human donor with alopecia areata. The sample here was CD4+ T cells sorted from blood, taken at week 0. CDR3 DNA sequence: TGTGCCAGCAGCCCCACGTCGTCGATCGGGGAGCTGTTTTTT. Translation: CASSPTSSIGELFF.